Presented here are 25 T cell receptor beta chains from one specimen sequenced in a study of T cells in Graves' hyperthyroidism and ophthalmopathy. What was amplified from RNA transcripts were TCR beta CDR3 regions. Initially, a first-round RT-PCR of the TCR CDR3 employed the HTBI primer set. TCRdb re-analysed the multiplex PCR reads in MiXCR, keeping a single row per CDR3 protein. This table has about 510,000 distinct CDR3 sequences, less than 15% appearing once. Sequencing was performed on blood. The receptors were gathered from a woman between 40 and 50 years old with Graves' hyperthyroidism.

This clonotype was recorded a few times. The gene calls are TRBV9 and TRBJ2-1; 8 nucleotides agree with TRBD2. The CDR3 runs to 16 residues. CDR1 is SGDLS, CDR2 YYNGEE, per germline. Germline trimming cut 3 bases from V and 3 bases from J; bases unmatched to any gene: 8. Here the CDR3 DNA reads TGTGCCAGCAGCGCGTCAGCGAGCGGGAGCTACAATGAGCAGTTCTTC. It specifies CASSASASGSYNEQFF. Combining the CDR3 with reference TRBV9 and TRBJ2-1 gives the whole variable domain DSGVTQTPKHLITATGQRVTLRCSPRSGDLSVYWYQQSLDQGLQFLIQYYNGEERAKGNILERFSAQQFPDLHSELNLSSLELGDSALYFCASSASASGSYNEQFFGPGTRLTVL.

The rearrangement joins TRBV6-1 to TRBJ2-5; 7 bases are shared with TRBD1. The trim removed 2 bases at V and 7 bases at J, leaving 1 base unmatched. CDR1 is MNHNS and CDR2 is SASEGT in the germline V gene. This CDR3 region has 12 residues. The CDR3 here is CASSESGGTQYF. The CDR3 DNA reads TGTGCCAGCAGTGAATCAGGGGGGACCCAGTACTTC.

In its sample, this clonotype was seen a few times. This rearrangement joins TRBV2 to TRBJ1-4, with D perhaps TRBD1 (6 bases). Germline lookup yields CDR1 SNHLY and CDR2 FYNNEI. V was cut by 6 bases and J by 4 bases, with 24 bases left in between. This CDR3 has 18 amino acids. CDR3 coding DNA: TGTGCCAGCAGGAGAGACAGGCCTCATCCCCAGAATAATGAAAAACTGTTTTTT. It specifies CASRRDRPHPQNNEKLFF. The full variable domain, with the rest looked up from reference TRBV2 and TRBJ1-4, is EPEVTQTPSHQVTQMGQEVILRCVPISNHLYFYWYRQILGQKVEFLVSFYNNEISEKSEIFDDQFSVERPDGSNFTLKIRSTKLEDSAMYFCASRRDRPHPQNNEKLFFGSGTQLSVL.

This clonotype was found many times. The genes are TRBV20-1 and TRBJ2-1; 13 nucleotides align to TRBD2. The ends lost 0 bases at V and 6 bases at J; junction bases unmatched: 5. This CDR3 has 16 residues. Germline assignment: CDR1 DFQATT and CDR2 SNEGSKA (reference sequence). CDR3 sequence: CSARDGGLAGANEQFF. CDR3 DNA: TGCAGTGCTAGAGATGGTGGACTAGCGGGAGCCAATGAGCAGTTCTTC.

This clonotype was detected a few times. This chain joins TRBV2 and TRBJ2-2; 10 bases are a match to TRBD2. Trimming at V came to 0 bases and at J to 3 bases, leaving 4 bases not matched to a gene. The CDR3 consists of 17 residues. Germline lookup yields CDR1 SNHLY and CDR2 FYNNEI. CDR3 protein: CASSEAVLAGYTGELFF. DNA of the CDR3: TGTGCCAGCAGTGAAGCCGTACTAGCGGGGTACACCGGGGAGCTGTTTTTT.

This clonotype was recorded at least ten times. The chain has TRBV27 and TRBJ1-2; unclear D gene. Trimming left V 4 bases short and J 2 bases short, with 14 bases between. Germline CDR1 MNHEY, CDR2 SMNVEV (reference sequence). This CDR3 has 15 residues. The CDR3 loop is CASSSLVGGNYGYTF. The CDR3 coding sequence is TGTGCCAGCAGTTCTCTAGTAGGCGGAAACTATGGCTACACCTTC.

The chain links TRBV25-1 to TRBJ2-1; D gene ambiguous. V lost 5 bases and J 9 bases, leaving 11 bases between the germline ends. The CDR3 totals 12 residues. CDR1 and CDR2 (germline): MGHDK, SYGVNS. Here the CDR3 DNA reads TGTGCCAGCAGTTATTTGGTAGGTGAGCAGTTCTTC. It codes for CASSYLVGEQFF.

The sample holds many counts of this clonotype. J is TRBJ2-5 and V is TRBV28; D ambiguous. The CDR3 contains 21 residues. The germline CDR1 and CDR2 sequences are MDHEN and SYDVKM. The germline V and J ends were trimmed by 5 bases and 3 bases, with 34 bases remaining between them. This chain's CDR3 is CASSIPLRPPDVTTLKETQYF. The CDR3 DNA reads as TGTGCCAGCAGTATACCCTTGCGGCCACCCGACGTTACTACCCTTAAAGAGACCCAGTACTTC.

This rearrangement joins TRBV5-1 to TRBJ2-2; TRBD1 matches 8 bases. V gave up 4 bases and J gave up 1 base; unmatched junction bases: 6. The CDR3 length is 16 residues. Germline values: CDR1 SGHRS, CDR2 YFSETQ. CDR3 loop: CASSPPGTGNTGELFF. CDR3 in DNA: TGCGCCAGCAGCCCTCCCGGGACAGGGAACACCGGGGAGCTGTTTTTT.

Points on this clonotype: It may be a read error: a sequence one base away is much more abundant. V usage is TRBV28 and J usage is TRBJ2-3, with 8 bases that match TRBD2. CDR3 length equals 15 residues. Trimming removed 4 bases from V and 4 bases from J; junction bases left unmatched: 7. Germline values: CDR1 MDHEN, CDR2 SYDVKM. This CDR3 is CASSWGLVSADTQYF. The DNA of the CDR3 is TGTGCCAGCAGTTGGGGACTAGTTTCCGCAGATACGCAGTATTTT.

This clonotype was seen only a few times. CDR3 sequence reads: CASSPTQGAGGMNTEAFF. The CDR3, as DNA: TGTGCCAGCTCACCAACTCAGGGGGCGGGGGGCATGAACACTGAAGCTTTCTTT. This sequence joins TRBV18 and TRBJ1-1; 8 positions match TRBD1. This CDR3 contains 18 residues. Germline CDR1 reads KGHSH; CDR2 reads LQKENI. With 2 bases clipped from V and 0 bases from J, the junction kept 11 bases outside the gene matches. Combining the CDR3 with reference TRBV18 and TRBJ1-1 gives the whole variable domain NAGVMQNPRHLVRRRGQEARLRCSPMKGHSHVYWYRQLPEEGLKFMVYLQKENIIDESGMPKERFSAEFPKEGPSILRIQQVVRGDSAAYFCASSPTQGAGGMNTEAFFGQGTRLTVV.

This clonotype has a count of ten or more. The chain has TRBV30 and TRBJ1-1, with D uncertain. The germline gives CDR1 GTSNPN, CDR2 SVGIG (reference sequence). This CDR3 is 12 amino acids long. V was trimmed by 8 bases and J by 0 bases, leaving 10 bases between them. CDR3 in amino acids: CAGGLMNTEAFF. In nucleotides, the CDR3 is TGTGCCGGCGGACTCATGAACACTGAAGCTTTCTTT.

This clonotype was observed many times. This chain uses TRBV5-5 with TRBJ1-5; 7 nucleotides match TRBD1. CDR3 length: 15 residues. The trim removed 3 bases at V and 4 bases at J, leaving 7 bases unmatched. Germline V gene sequence: CDR1 SGHKS, CDR2 YYEKEE (reference sequence). DNA of the CDR3: TGTGCCAGCAGCTCGGGGGACAGCTCTAATCAGCCCCAGCATTTT. As protein: CASSSGDSSNQPQHF.

This clonotype has ten or more counts. The rearrangement links TRBV2 to TRBJ1-5; maybe TRBD1 (6 bases). This CDR3 spans 17 amino acids. Per germline, CDR1 SNHLY and CDR2 FYNNEI. V lost 8 bases, J lost 4 bases, and 24 bases lay in between. CDR3 sequence: CASGNDVGWGANQPQHF. Written as DNA, the CDR3 is TGTGCCAGCGGCAACGATGTAGGTTGGGGGGCGAATCAGCCCCAGCATTTT. The full variable domain, with the rest looked up from reference TRBV2 and TRBJ1-5, is EPEVTQTPSHQVTQMGQEVILRCVPISNHLYFYWYRQILGQKVEFLVSFYNNEISEKSEIFDDQFSVERPDGSNFTLKIRSTKLEDSAMYFCASGNDVGWGANQPQHFGDGTRLSIL.

This clonotype turned up a few times. V gene TRBV29-1 combines with J gene TRBJ1-1, with TRBD1 as a possible D gene (6 bases). The CDR3 sequence is 16 residues long. With 3 bases removed from V and 4 bases from J, the gap between germline ends came to 21 bases. In germline, CDR1 is SQVTM, CDR2 ANQGSEA. CDR3 amino acids: CSVDGFAELGGTEAFF. The CDR3, as DNA: TGCAGCGTTGACGGCTTTGCAGAGCTAGGGGGCACTGAAGCTTTCTTT.

This rearrangement joins TRBV12-3 or TRBV12-4 to TRBJ2-7; a possible D gene is TRBD1 (6 bases). Between the trimmed V and J ends, which lost 3 bases and 2 bases, there was a span of 11 bases. The CDR3 is made up of 14 amino acids. The CDR3 reads CASSFDRLTYEQYF. The CDR3 DNA follows: TGTGCCAGCAGTTTCGACAGGCTAACCTACGAGCAGTACTTC.

This clonotype was counted many times. The chain joins TRBV2 to TRBJ1-4; unclear D gene. The V and J ends lost 2 bases and 8 bases respectively, with 12 bases between them. The CDR3 length is 14 residues. The germline gives CDR1 SNHLY, CDR2 FYNNEI. CDR3 region: CASSELGIAEKLFF. The CDR3 DNA reads as TGTGCCAGCAGTGAACTGGGGATCGCGGAAAAACTGTTTTTT. The complete variable domain, with remaining parts taken from reference TRBV2 and TRBJ1-4, reads EPEVTQTPSHQVTQMGQEVILRCVPISNHLYFYWYRQILGQKVEFLVSFYNNEISEKSEIFDDQFSVERPDGSNFTLKIRSTKLEDSAMYFCASSELGIAEKLFFGSGTQLSVL.

This clonotype came up a few times. This rearrangement joins TRBV24-1 to TRBJ1-1; D possibly corresponds to TRBD1 (5 bases). Germline CDR1 KGHDR, CDR2 SFDVKD. Deletions cut 6 bases from V and 4 bases from J, with 17 bases between. The CDR3 sequence is 15 residues long. CDR3 nucleotides: TGTGCCACCAGTTCGGGACTCCCCGGGGCCACTGAAGCTTTCTTT. Protein sequence: CATSSGLPGATEAFF.

This clonotype came up a few times. The chain joins TRBV20-1 to TRBJ1-5, with D possibly matching TRBD1 (5 bases). This CDR3 has 17 amino acids. From germline, CDR1 is DFQATT and CDR2 SNEGSKA (reference sequence). Between the trimmed V and J ends, which lost 3 bases and 0 bases, there was a span of 18 bases. CDR3 in amino acids: CSARSPGQINSNQPQHF. CDR3 sequence (DNA): TGCAGTGCTAGGTCCCCAGGGCAGATAAATAGCAATCAGCCCCAGCATTTT.

The V call is TRBV20-1, the J call TRBJ2-7; 11 bases fit TRBD2. The CDR3 length is 13 residues. Per the germline V gene, CDR1 is DFQATT and CDR2 is SNEGSKA (reference sequence). Unmatched junction bases numbered 7, after V lost 6 bases and J lost 6 bases. The CDR3, as DNA: TGCAGTGCCAAGACTAGCGGGATTGGCGAGCAGTACTTC. It translates to CSAKTSGIGEQYF.

The table lists this clonotype with many counts. J is TRBJ2-5 and V is TRBV2, with 10 bases that match TRBD2. Germline CDR1 and CDR2: SNHLY and FYNNEI. The length of the CDR3 is 14 residues. J lost 3 bases, V lost 4 bases, and 2 bases had no gene match. CDR3: CASSGTSGKETQYF. As DNA, the CDR3 is TGTGCCAGCAGTGGGACTAGCGGAAAAGAGACCCAGTACTTC.

This clonotype appeared a few times. The rearrangement links TRBV14 to TRBJ2-1; TRBD2 agrees at 8 bases. CDR3 length equals 17 residues. Germline V gene data show CDR1 as SGHDN and CDR2 as FVKESK. Trimming at V came to 4 bases and at J to 4 bases, leaving 12 bases not matched to a gene. The CDR3 loop reads CASSPFVAGGAYNEQFF. The CDR3 coding sequence is TGTGCCAGCAGCCCCTTCGTCGCGGGAGGCGCTTACAATGAGCAGTTCTTC. Using reference TRBV14 and TRBJ2-1 for the parts outside the CDR3, the full variable domain is EAGVTQFPSHSVIEKGQTVTLRCDPISGHDNLYWYRRVMGKEIKFLLHFVKESKQDESGMPNNRFLAERTGGTYSTLKVQPAELEDSGVYFCASSPFVAGGAYNEQFFGPGTRLTVL.

The CDR3 reads CASSSDRGTYNEQFF. CDR3 in DNA: TGTGCCAGCAGCTCGGACAGGGGAACCTACAATGAGCAGTTCTTC. This chain connects TRBV11-3 to TRBJ2-1; 9 nucleotides line up with TRBD1. From germline, CDR1 is SGHNT and CDR2 YENEEA. The CDR3 is made up of 15 amino acids. V lost 4 bases to trimming and J lost 2 bases; unmatched junction nucleotides: 3.

In its sample, this clonotype was seen a few times. V gene TRBV27 combines with J gene TRBJ2-3, with 7 bases matching TRBD1. This CDR3 comprises 14 residues. J gave up 5 bases and V 6 bases, and 8 bases lay outside the gene matches. CDR1 and CDR2 (germline): MNHEY, SMNVEV (reference sequence). CDR3 residues: CASSQGGSRDTQYF. The CDR3 bases are TGTGCCAGCAGCCAAGGGGGCTCGAGAGATACGCAGTATTTT.

This clonotype was seen more than once but under ten times. The chain combines TRBV20-1 with TRBJ2-7, with 9 positions matching TRBD2. With 7 bases clipped from V and 4 bases from J, the junction kept 17 bases outside the gene matches. The CDR3 loop spans 16 amino acids. The germline V gene encodes CDR1 DFQATT and CDR2 SNEGSKA (reference sequence). The CDR3 region is CSVRLQGLAGLYEQYF. DNA for the CDR3: TGCAGTGTTCGTTTACAGGGGCTAGCGGGACTGTACGAGCAGTACTTC.